The T cell receptor beta chain described here comes from a study of cytomegalovirus exposure and HLA in healthy donors. Per germline, CDR1 SNHLY and CDR2 FYNNEI. The CDR3 is 14 amino acids. Trimming shortened V by 6 bases and J by 7 bases, and 15 bases separated the two germline ends. Only in-frame clones appear in the TCRdb table, and some are missing; sequencing was by immunoSEQ multiplex PCR. The repertoire includes 100,000 or so clones, 87% of them detected once, and under 4.5% sits in the top ten. Regarding this clone: The antigen remains undetermined.

General study points: One later analysis, an examination of the 100 to 150 validation repertoires, found that first-cohort TCR clusters tended to co-occur in them. Rarity marked most TCR sequences, yet some public TCRs occurred in many donors. Overall, some 160 TCR beta chains were annotated as cytomegalovirus-associated. Specific recognition of CMV antigens was confirmed in vitro for a few chains (all CMV-associated).

V is TRBV2 and J is TRBJ1-4; unclear D gene. The sequenced material came from PBMCs. This receptor was obtained from a woman aged 25 to 39 in good health and CMV-seronegative. The CDR3 spells CASSPLDGREKLFF. In DNA, the CDR3 is TGTGCCAGCAGCCCGTTGGATGGGCGTGAAAAACTGTTTTTT.